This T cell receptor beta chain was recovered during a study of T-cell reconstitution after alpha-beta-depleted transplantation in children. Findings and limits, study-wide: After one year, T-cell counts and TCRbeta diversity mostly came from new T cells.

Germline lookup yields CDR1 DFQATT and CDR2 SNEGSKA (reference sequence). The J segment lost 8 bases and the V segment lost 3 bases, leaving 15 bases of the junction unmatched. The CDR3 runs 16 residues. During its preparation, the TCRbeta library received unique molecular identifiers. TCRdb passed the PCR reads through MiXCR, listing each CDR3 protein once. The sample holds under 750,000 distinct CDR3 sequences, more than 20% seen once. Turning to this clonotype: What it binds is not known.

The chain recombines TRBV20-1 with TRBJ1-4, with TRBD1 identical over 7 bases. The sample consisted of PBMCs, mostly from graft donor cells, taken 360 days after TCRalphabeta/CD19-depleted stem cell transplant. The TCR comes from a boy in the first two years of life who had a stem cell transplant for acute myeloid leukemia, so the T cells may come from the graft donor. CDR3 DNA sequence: TGCAGTGCTAGCTTTCAAATGGAGGGGGCTGGGGAAAAACTGTTTTTT. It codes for CSASFQMEGAGEKLFF.